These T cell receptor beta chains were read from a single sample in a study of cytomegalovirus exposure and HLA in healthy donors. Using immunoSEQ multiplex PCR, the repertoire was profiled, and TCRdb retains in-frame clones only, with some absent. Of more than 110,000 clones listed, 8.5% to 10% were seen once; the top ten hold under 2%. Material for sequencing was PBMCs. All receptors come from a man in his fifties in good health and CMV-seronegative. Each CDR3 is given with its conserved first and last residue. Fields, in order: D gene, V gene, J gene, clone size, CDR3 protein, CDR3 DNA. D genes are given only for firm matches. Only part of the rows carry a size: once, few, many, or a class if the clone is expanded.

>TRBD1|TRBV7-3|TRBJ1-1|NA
CASSHSGGMNTEAFF
TGTGCCAGCAGTCACTCAGGGGGAATGAACACTGAAGCTTTCTTT
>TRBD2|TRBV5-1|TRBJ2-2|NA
CASSLGLADTGELFF
TGCGCCAGCAGCCTGGGACTAGCGGACACCGGGGAGCTGTTTTTT
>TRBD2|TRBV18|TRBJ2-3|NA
CASSPDAGVITDTQYF
TGTGCCAGCTCACCAGACGCGGGGGTTATCACAGATACGCAGTATTTT
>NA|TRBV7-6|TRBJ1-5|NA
CASSSEGGGISNQPQHF
TGTGCCAGCAGCTCCGAGGGGGGGGGTATTAGCAATCAGCCCCAGCATTTT
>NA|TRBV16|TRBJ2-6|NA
CASSQGGGTGANVLTF
TGTGCCAGCAGCCAAGGGGGAGGTACTGGGGCCAACGTCCTGACTTTC
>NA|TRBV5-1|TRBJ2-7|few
CASSLGVATYEQYF
TGCGCCAGCAGCTTGGGAGTAGCTACCTACGAGCAGTACTTC
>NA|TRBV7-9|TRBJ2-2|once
CASSLGYTESTGELFF
TGTGCCAGCAGCTTAGGCTATACCGAAAGCACCGGGGAGCTGTTTTTT
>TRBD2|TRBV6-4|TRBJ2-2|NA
CASSDSAGDSGGELFF
TGTGCCAGCAGTGACTCTGCGGGAGATAGTGGCGGGGAGCTGTTTTTT
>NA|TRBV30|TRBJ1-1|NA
CAWSTHRQNTEAFF
TGTGCCTGGAGTACCCACAGACAGAACACTGAAGCTTTCTTT
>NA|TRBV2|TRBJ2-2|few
CASTQEGLTNTGELFF
TGTGCCAGCACCCAAGAGGGACTTACGAACACCGGGGAGCTGTTTTTT
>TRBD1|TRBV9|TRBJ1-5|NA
CASSPSRQGDQPQHF
TGTGCCAGCAGCCCCTCGAGACAGGGCGATCAGCCCCAGCATTTT
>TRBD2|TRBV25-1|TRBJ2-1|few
CASSEGGLAGPNEQFF
TGTGCCAGCAGTGAAGGGGGACTAGCGGGTCCCAATGAGCAGTTCTTC
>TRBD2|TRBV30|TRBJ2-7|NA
CAWRRLAGNSYEQYF
TGTGCCTGGAGGCGGCTAGCGGGCAACTCCTACGAGCAGTACTTC
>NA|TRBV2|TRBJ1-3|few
CASSAGFSGNTIYF
TGTGCCAGCAGTGCCGGGTTCTCTGGAAACACCATATATTTT
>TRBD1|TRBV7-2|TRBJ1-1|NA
CASSLWGQGATEAFF
TGTGCCAGCAGCCTTTGGGGACAGGGGGCCACTGAAGCTTTCTTT
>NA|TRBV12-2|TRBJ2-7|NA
CASRLAARSHEQYF
TGTGCAAGTCGCTTAGCGGCGAGGTCACACGAGCAGTACTTC
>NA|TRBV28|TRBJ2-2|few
CASCVPSDTGELFF
TGTGCCAGCTGTGTCCCCAGCGACACCGGGGAGCTGTTTTTT
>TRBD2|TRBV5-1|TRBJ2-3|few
CASSPGGAGGAFGDTQYF
TGCGCCAGCAGCCCCGGGGGAGCGGGGGGGGCTTTCGGAGATACGCAGTATTTT
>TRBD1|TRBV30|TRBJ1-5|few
CAWSAHRGRAQHF
TGTGCCTGGAGTGCCCACAGGGGGAGGGCCCAGCATTTT
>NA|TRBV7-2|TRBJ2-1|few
CASSGGLYNEQFF
TGTGCCAGCAGCGGGGGACTCTACAATGAGCAGTTCTTC
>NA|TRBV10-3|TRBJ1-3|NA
CATMTASGNTIYF
TGTGCCACCATGACAGCCTCTGGAAACACCATATATTTT
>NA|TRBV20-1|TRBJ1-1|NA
CSVLGNTEAFF
TGCAGTGTCCTCGGTAACACTGAAGCTTTCTTT
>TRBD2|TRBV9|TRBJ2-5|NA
CASSVVSGGAQETQYF
TGTGCCAGCAGCGTAGTGAGCGGGGGGGCCCAAGAGACCCAGTACTTC
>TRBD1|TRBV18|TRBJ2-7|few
CASSPGTGHSYEQYF
TGTGCCAGCTCACCAGGGACAGGCCACTCCTACGAGCAGTACTTC
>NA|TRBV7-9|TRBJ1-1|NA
CASSLGRGGITEAFF
TGTGCCAGCAGCTTAGGTCGCGGAGGGATCACTGAAGCTTTCTTT
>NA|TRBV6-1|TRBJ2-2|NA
CASSAGQRNTGELFF
TGTGCCAGCAGCGCGGGACAGAGGAACACCGGGGAGCTGTTTTTT
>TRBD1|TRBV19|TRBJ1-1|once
CASTPTGGGTEAFF
TGTGCCAGTACCCCGACAGGGGGAGGGACTGAAGCTTTCTTT
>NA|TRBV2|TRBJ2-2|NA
CASQGLRNTGELFF
TGTGCCAGCCAGGGCTTGCGGAACACCGGGGAGCTGTTTTTT
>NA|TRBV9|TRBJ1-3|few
CASSVDVSGRNTIYF
TGTGCCAGCAGCGTCGACGTTTCAGGTAGAAACACCATATATTTT
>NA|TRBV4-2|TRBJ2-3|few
CASSQDPGLPGADTQYF
TGTGCCAGCAGCCAAGACCCCGGGTTGCCTGGCGCAGATACGCAGTATTTT
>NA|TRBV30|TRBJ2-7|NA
CAWSYNHPGEQYF
TGTGCCTGGAGTTATAACCACCCCGGTGAGCAGTACTTC
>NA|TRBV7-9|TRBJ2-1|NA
CASSLALGPRGGQFF
TGTGCCAGCAGCTTAGCGCTAGGACCGCGGGGAGGGCAGTTCTTC
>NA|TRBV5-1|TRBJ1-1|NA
CASSPAPDRNTEAFF
TGCGCCAGCAGCCCCGCTCCGGACAGGAACACTGAAGCTTTCTTT
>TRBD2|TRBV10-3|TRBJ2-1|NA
CASDSGSSYNEQFF
TGTGCCTCAGATAGCGGGAGCTCCTACAATGAGCAGTTCTTC
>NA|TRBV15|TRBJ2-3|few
CATSRDRRGSQYF
TGTGCCACCAGCAGAGATCGCAGGGGTTCGCAGTATTTT
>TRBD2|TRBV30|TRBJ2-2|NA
CAWSPGLAGAFRGELFF
TGTGCCTGGAGCCCTGGGCTAGCGGGGGCGTTCAGGGGGGAGCTGTTTTTT
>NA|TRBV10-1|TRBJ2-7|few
CASSVGGSYEQYF
TGCGCCAGCAGTGTAGGGGGATCCTACGAGCAGTACTTC
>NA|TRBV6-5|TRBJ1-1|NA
CASTKTGGASEAFF
TGTGCCAGCACCAAAACGGGGGGGGCTTCTGAAGCTTTCTTT
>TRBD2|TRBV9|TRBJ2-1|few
CASSVTPRYERGVNEQFF
TGTGCCAGCAGCGTAACTCCCCGCTATGAGCGGGGGGTCAATGAGCAGTTCTTC
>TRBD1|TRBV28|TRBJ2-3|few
CASSLDRVADTQYF
TGTGCCAGCAGCCTGGACAGGGTAGCGGATACGCAGTATTTT
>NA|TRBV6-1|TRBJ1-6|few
CATSTPGVSPLHF
TGTGCCACCTCGACCCCCGGGGTTTCACCCCTCCACTTT
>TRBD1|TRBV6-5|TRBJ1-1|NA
CASSSPGQGDTEAFF
TGTGCCAGCAGTTCCCCGGGACAGGGTGACACTGAAGCTTTCTTT
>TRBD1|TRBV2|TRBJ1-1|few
CASSVQGADTEAFF
TGTGCCAGCAGTGTCCAGGGGGCTGACACTGAAGCTTTCTTT
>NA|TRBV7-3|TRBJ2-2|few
CASSPEGGANTGELFF
TGTGCCAGCAGCCCCGAGGGGGGGGCGAACACCGGGGAGCTGTTTTTT
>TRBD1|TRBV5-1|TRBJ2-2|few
CASSLASGGSTGELFF
TGCGCCAGCAGCTTGGCCTCAGGGGGCAGCACCGGGGAGCTGTTTTTT
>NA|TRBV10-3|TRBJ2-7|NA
CAIGQVAYEQYF
TGTGCCATCGGGCAGGTCGCCTACGAGCAGTACTTC
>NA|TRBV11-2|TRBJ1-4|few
CASSLAATNEKLFF
TGTGCCAGCAGCTTGGCAGCAACTAATGAAAAACTGTTTTTT
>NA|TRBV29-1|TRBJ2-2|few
CSVDSGSGELFF
TGCAGCGTGGATTCAGGGTCCGGGGAGCTGTTTTTT